The sequence of this T cell receptor (beta chain) was determined in a study of human T cells and chemical hapten exposure. Study information: Alopecia areata, totalis or universalis was found in mostly female patients.

MiXCR, run by TCRdb on the RACE reads, gives a single entry per CDR3 protein. The sample lists fewer than 350,000 distinct CDR3 sequences; 7.5% to 9% were seen once. Time point of the sample: pre-sensitization, week 0. The treatment here: therapeutic diphenylcyclopropenone sensitization with weekly scalp DPC. From germline, CDR1 is DFQATT and CDR2 SNEGSKA (reference sequence). CDR3 length: 13 residues. After removal of 6 bases from V and 5 bases from J, the junction contained 7 bases not matched to a gene. Study observations and caveats: Every donor had alopecia, and their immune response may therefore differ from healthy people's.

A word on this clonotype: The target antigen is unknown.

The sequenced sample was whole blood, obtained in connection with sensitization to the hapten diphenylcyclopropenone (DPC). The chain recombines TRBV20-1 with TRBJ1-1, with 9 bases fitting TRBD1. This receptor was obtained from a man in his late teens or twenties with alopecia areata. Some clones in this sample may be carry-over from other donors' samples. CDR3 DNA: TGCAGTGCCACACAGGGGGCAGGGACTGAAGCTTTCTTT. Its translation: CSATQGAGTEAFF.